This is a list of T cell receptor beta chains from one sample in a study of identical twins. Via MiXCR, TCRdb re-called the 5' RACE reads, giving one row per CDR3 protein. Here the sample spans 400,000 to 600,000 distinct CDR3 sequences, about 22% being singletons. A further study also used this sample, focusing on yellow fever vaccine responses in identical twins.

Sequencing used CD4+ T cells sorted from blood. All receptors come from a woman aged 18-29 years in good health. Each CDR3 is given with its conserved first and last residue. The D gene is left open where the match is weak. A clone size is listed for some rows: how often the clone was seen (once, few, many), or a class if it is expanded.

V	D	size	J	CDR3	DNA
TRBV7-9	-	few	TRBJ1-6	CASSLWDTNSPLHF	TGTGCCAGCAGCTTATGGGATACAAATTCACCCCTCCACTTT
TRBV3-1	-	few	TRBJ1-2	CASSHQAAAYGYTF	TGTGCCAGCAGCCATCAAGCAGCGGCCTATGGCTACACCTTC
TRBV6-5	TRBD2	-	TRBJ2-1	CASSSREGEQFF	TGTGCCAGCAGTTCGCGGGAGGGTGAGCAGTTCTTC
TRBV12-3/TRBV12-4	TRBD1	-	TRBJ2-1	CASSLPGTGDDAQFF	TGTGCCAGCAGCCTACCCGGGACAGGGGACGACGCGCAGTTCTTC
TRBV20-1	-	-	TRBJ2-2	CSAIITNTGELFF	TGCAGTGCAATCATTACCAACACCGGGGAGCTGTTTTTT
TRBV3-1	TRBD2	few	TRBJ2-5	CASTPTSVQETQYF	TGTGCCAGCACCCCGACTAGCGTTCAAGAGACCCAGTACTTC
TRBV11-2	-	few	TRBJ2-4	CASSFTPGSSDQYF	TGTGCCAGCAGCTTCACCCCTGGGTCGTCTGATCAGTACTTC
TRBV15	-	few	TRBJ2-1	CATSTREAFYNEQFF	TGTGCCACCAGCACAAGGGAAGCGTTTTACAATGAGCAGTTCTTC
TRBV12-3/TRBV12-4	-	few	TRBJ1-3	CASSLDRSTGNTIYF	TGTGCCAGCAGTTTAGACAGGAGCACTGGAAACACCATATATTTT
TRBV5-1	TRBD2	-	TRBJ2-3	CASSPPSGDTLAGWLDTQYF	TGCGCCAGCAGCCCCCCCTCCGGGGACACCTTAGCGGGGTGGTTAGATACGCAGTATTTT
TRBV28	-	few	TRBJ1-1	CASTLGAWTGNTEAFF	TGTGCCAGCACTCTTGGGGCTTGGACGGGGAACACTGAAGCTTTCTTT
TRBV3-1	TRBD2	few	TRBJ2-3	CASSPTSGGTDTQYF	TGTGCCAGCAGCCCAACTAGCGGGGGCACAGATACGCAGTATTTT
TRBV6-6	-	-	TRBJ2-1	CASQDSSYNEQFF	TGTGCCAGCCAAGATAGTTCCTACAATGAGCAGTTCTTC
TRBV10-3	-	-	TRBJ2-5	CAAGGGASAQETQYF	TGTGCCGCAGGGGGGGGAGCTAGCGCCCAAGAGACCCAGTACTTC
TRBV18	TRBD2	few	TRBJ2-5	CASSSRVAGPQETQYF	TGTGCCAGCTCATCCCGGGTAGCGGGCCCCCAAGAGACCCAGTACTTC
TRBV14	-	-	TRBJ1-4	CASSQNYREKLFF	TGTGCCAGCAGCCAAAACTACAGGGAAAAACTGTTTTTT
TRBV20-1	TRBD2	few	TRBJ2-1	CSASLRESYNEQFF	TGCAGTGCTAGTCTGCGGGAGTCCTACAATGAGCAGTTCTTC
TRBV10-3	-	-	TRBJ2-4	CAISGEGDIQYF	TGTGCCATCAGTGGGGAAGGGGACATTCAGTACTTC
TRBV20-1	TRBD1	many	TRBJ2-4	CSAKRDSLENIQYF	TGCAGTGCTAAACGGGACAGCCTAGAAAACATTCAGTACTTC
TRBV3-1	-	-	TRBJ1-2	CASSQDPDYGYTF	TGTGCCAGCAGCCAAGACCCAGACTATGGCTACACCTTC
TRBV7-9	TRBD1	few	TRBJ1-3	CASSAIGTDSGNTIYF	TGTGCCAGCAGCGCGATTGGGACAGACTCTGGAAACACCATATATTTT
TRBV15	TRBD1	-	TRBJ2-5	CATSKGTVWRTQYF	TGTGCCACCAGCAAGGGGACAGTGTGGAGGACCCAGTACTTC
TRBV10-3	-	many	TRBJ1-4	CAIRDSSNEKLFF	TGTGCCATCAGGGACAGCTCTAATGAAAAACTGTTTTTT
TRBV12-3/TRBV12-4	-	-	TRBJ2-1	CASSSPGIATNEQFF	TGTGCCAGCAGTTCCCCCGGGATTGCTACAAATGAGCAGTTCTTC
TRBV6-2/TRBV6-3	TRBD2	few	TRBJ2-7	CASSYYGKTSGTPYEQYF	TGTGCCAGCAGTTACTATGGGAAAACTAGCGGGACCCCATACGAGCAGTACTTC
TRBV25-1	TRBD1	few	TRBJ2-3	CASSDRDRISDTQYF	TGTGCCAGCAGTGACCGGGACAGAATTTCAGATACGCAGTATTTT
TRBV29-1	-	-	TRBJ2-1	CSVWPGLSYNEQFF	TGCAGCGTGTGGCCGGGACTCTCCTACAATGAGCAGTTCTTC
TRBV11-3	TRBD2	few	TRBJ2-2	CASSVSGGNTGELFF	TGTGCCAGCAGCGTTAGCGGGGGGAACACCGGGGAGCTGTTTTTT
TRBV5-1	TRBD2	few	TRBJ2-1	CASSSLAGAAYNEQFF	TGCGCCAGCAGCTCGCTAGCGGGAGCGGCCTACAATGAGCAGTTCTTC
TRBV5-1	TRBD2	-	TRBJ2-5	CASSPTIAGLETQYF	TGCGCCAGCAGCCCAACCATAGCGGGTTTGGAGACCCAGTACTTC
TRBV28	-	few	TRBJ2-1	CASSLLDRPNNEQFF	TGTGCCAGCAGTTTACTTGACAGACCTAACAATGAGCAGTTCTTC
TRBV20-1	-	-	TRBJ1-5	CSANLPAKSNEPQHF	TGCAGTGCTAATCTACCAGCGAAGAGTAATGAGCCCCAGCATTTT
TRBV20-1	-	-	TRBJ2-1	CSARPPGSSYNEQFF	TGCAGTGCTAGGCCCCCCGGGAGCTCCTACAATGAGCAGTTCTTC
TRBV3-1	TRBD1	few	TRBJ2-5	CASSQGTGSLEWTQYF	TGTGCCAGCAGCCAAGGGACAGGGTCGCTAGAGTGGACCCAGTACTTC
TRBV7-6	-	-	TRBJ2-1	CASSLAYGSAYNEQFF	TGTGCCAGCAGCTTAGCTTATGGGAGTGCCTACAATGAGCAGTTCTTC
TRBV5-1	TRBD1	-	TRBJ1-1	CASSRDGQGNTEAFF	TGCGCCAGCAGCCGAGATGGACAGGGGAACACTGAAGCTTTCTTT
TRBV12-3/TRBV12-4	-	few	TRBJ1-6	CASSFRGNSPLHF	TGTGCCAGCAGTTTCAGGGGAAATTCACCCCTCCACTTT
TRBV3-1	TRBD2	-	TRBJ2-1	CASSHSYQTAGGYSYNEQFF	TGTGCCAGCAGCCATTCCTACCAAACAGCCGGGGGGTACTCCTACAATGAGCAGTTCTTC
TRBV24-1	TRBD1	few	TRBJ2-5	CATSDRGETQYF	TGTGCCACCTCCGACAGGGGAGAGACCCAGTACTTC
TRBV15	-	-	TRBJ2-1	CATSREASRVSVYNEQFF	TGTGCCACCAGCAGAGAGGCCAGCAGGGTATCTGTTTACAATGAGCAGTTCTTC
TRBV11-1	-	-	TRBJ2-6	CASSYSVSPSGANVLTF	TGTGCCAGCAGCTACTCGGTATCTCCCTCTGGGGCCAACGTCCTGACTTTC
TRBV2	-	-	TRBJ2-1	CASSEKVTSRGEQFF	TGTGCCAGCAGTGAGAAGGTGACCTCCAGGGGTGAGCAGTTCTTC
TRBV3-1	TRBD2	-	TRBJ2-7	CASSPPVGAGGPYEQYF	TGTGCCAGCAGCCCCCCCGTGGGAGCGGGAGGGCCCTACGAGCAGTACTTC
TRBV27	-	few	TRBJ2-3	CASKGGSYYSTDTQYF	TGTGCCTCAAAAGGGGGGAGTTACTATAGCACAGATACGCAGTATTTT
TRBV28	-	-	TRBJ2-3	CATALGGTDTQYF	TGTGCCACCGCCCTGGGAGGCACAGATACGCAGTATTTT
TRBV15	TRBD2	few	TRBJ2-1	CATSRDRVGGSYNEQFF	TGTGCCACCAGCAGAGATCGGGTCGGGGGGAGCTACAATGAGCAGTTCTTC
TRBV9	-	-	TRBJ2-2	CASSAPSNTGELFF	TGTGCCAGCAGCGCCCCATCGAACACCGGGGAGCTGTTTTTT
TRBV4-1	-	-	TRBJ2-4	CASSQEAQREAKNIQYF	TGCGCCAGCAGCCAAGAAGCGCAAAGGGAAGCCAAAAACATTCAGTACTTC
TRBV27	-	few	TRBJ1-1	CASSFLAQNTEAFF	TGTGCCAGCAGTTTCTTAGCTCAGAACACTGAAGCTTTCTTT
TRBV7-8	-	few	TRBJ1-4	CASSLAWGYNEKLFF	TGTGCCAGCAGCTTAGCGTGGGGGTATAATGAAAAACTGTTTTTT
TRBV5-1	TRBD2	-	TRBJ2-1	CASSLSGRAPRDEQFF	TGCGCCAGCAGCCTTAGCGGGAGGGCCCCCCGGGATGAGCAGTTCTTC
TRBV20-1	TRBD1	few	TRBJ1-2	CSATQGGNGYTF	TGCAGTGCTACACAGGGGGGGAATGGCTACACCTTC